This entry describes one T cell receptor (beta chain). This CDR3 region has 14 residues. V was pared by 7 bases and J by 2 bases, with 14 bases between. The data were obtained in a study of blood T cells in healthy people across ages. A second PCR of about 7 to 11 cycles used a sample-barcoded 5' primer and a J-beta primer mix. Using its own MiXCR run on the 5' RACE reads, TCRdb lists one record per CDR3 protein. The sample lists about 1.6 million distinct CDR3 sequences, about 31% occurring once. The sequenced sample was blood. The sequence derives from a woman in her twenties or thirties in good health. J is TRBJ1-1 and V is TRBV12-3 or TRBV12-4; a possible D gene is TRBD1 (5 bases). The chain's CDR3 is CASTLGVLNTEAFF. For the CDR3, the DNA is TGTGCCAGCACCTTGGGGGTCTTAAACACTGAAGCTTTCTTT.